The 28 T cell receptor beta chains below were found in one sample sequenced in a study of T cells after posttransplantation cyclophosphamide. Cyclophosphamide on days +3 and +4 followed busulfan-fludarabine conditioning and a marrow graft. Assay: immunoSEQ multiplex PCR; the TCRdb copy retains only in-frame clones and omits some. The sample includes some 7,900 clones, none of them occurring once. The sample was PBMCs, taken after an allogeneic stem cell transplant with post-transplant cyclophosphamide. Every receptor here comes from a male patient younger than 45 who received an allogeneic stem cell transplant from an unrelated donor, was CMV-positive, and had acute and chronic GVHD. Some T cells may have originated in the graft donor.

Regarding this clone: A read error may be the cause here, since a much bigger clone is one base away. The chain joins TRBV27 to TRBJ2-7; 10 bases match TRBD2. CDR1 and CDR2 from the germline V gene are MNHEY and SMNVEV (reference sequence). This CDR3 has 14 amino acids. The junction had 8 bases not matched to a gene; V was cut back by 4 bases and J by 8 bases. The CDR3 DNA reads as TGTGCCAGCAGTTCGACTAGCGGGTCCCACCAGCAGTACTTC. Translation: CASSSTSGSHQQYF.

The sample holds many counts of this clone. The J gene is TRBJ2-1, the V gene TRBV19; maybe TRBD2 (5 bases). In germline, CDR1 is LNHDA, CDR2 SQIVND (reference sequence). V lost 2 bases and J 8 bases, leaving 16 bases between the germline ends. The CDR3 is made up of 15 amino acids. CDR3 nucleotide sequence: TGTGCCAGTAGTATATCAGCGGAAGATCCATATGAGCAGTTCTTC. The encoded protein is CASSISAEDPYEQFF.

This clone was seen ten or more times. This CDR3 is CASRGQGSTRNSPLHF. The CDR3 region has the DNA TGTGCCAGCAGAGGACAGGGGTCGACCCGAAATTCACCCCTCCACTTT. The genes are TRBV6-2 or TRBV6-3 and TRBJ1-6; 9 bases match TRBD1. There are 16 residues in the CDR3. The ends lost 6 bases at V and 7 bases at J; junction bases unmatched: 10. Germline assignment: CDR1 MNHEY and CDR2 SVGEGT.

The chain combines TRBV29-1 with TRBJ2-5; 9 positions match TRBD2. V dropped 4 bases and J dropped 4; count of bases not matched to a gene: 13. CDR3 size: 16 residues. The V gene's germline CDR1 is SQVTM and CDR2 ANQGSEA. CDR3 residues: CSVGGEAGGVGETQYF. Here the CDR3 DNA reads TGCAGCGTTGGAGGAGAAGCGGGGGGAGTCGGAGAGACCCAGTACTTC.

This clone was observed at least ten times. The chain couples TRBV9 to TRBJ1-5; TRBD1 might be the D (6 bases). The CDR3 is 12 residues long. V lost 7 bases and J 10 bases, leaving 15 bases between the germline ends. Germline lookup yields CDR1 SGDLS and CDR2 YYNGEE. The CDR3 protein is CASGRGRTPQHF. The CDR3, as DNA: TGTGCCAGCGGGAGGGGGAGAACTCCCCAGCATTTT.

This clone was seen ten or more times. The chain employs TRBV12-3 or TRBV12-4 and TRBJ2-6; D may be TRBD2 (5 bases). The CDR3 covers 18 residues. V lost 0 bases and J 1 base, leaving 13 bases between the germline ends. CDR3 in DNA: TGTGCCAGCAGTTTAGCGCAGCCTACTAGTTCTGGGGCCAACGTCCTGACTTTC. The encoded protein is CASSLAQPTSSGANVLTF.

This clone showed up many times. J is TRBJ1-1 and V is TRBV19; 7 nucleotides agree with TRBD1. This CDR3 is built from 16 residues. Germline values: CDR1 LNHDA, CDR2 SQIVND (reference sequence). Trimming took 4 bases from V and 11 from J; bases not matched to a gene: 19. CDR3 region: CASSRRQGERGPAAFF. As DNA, the CDR3 is TGTGCCAGTAGTAGAAGACAGGGAGAGAGGGGTCCGGCTGCTTTCTTT.

The CDR3 DNA is TGTGCCAGCAGTCTCGGGGACATTACCGGGGAGCTGTTTTTT. Amino acid sequence: CASSLGDITGELFF. The chain is built from TRBV12-3 or TRBV12-4 and TRBJ2-2; the D gene is possibly TRBD1 (6 bases). CDR3 length: 14 residues. The V end was cut by 5 bases, the J end by 5 bases, with 12 bases between.

The CDR3 DNA reads as TGTGCCAGTAGCTTCACTAGCGACCAAGAGACCCAGTACTTC. Translating it yields CASSFTSDQETQYF. This chain links TRBV19 with TRBJ2-5; 7 nucleotides align to TRBD2. With 6 bases clipped from V and 0 bases from J, the junction kept 4 bases outside the gene matches. CDR1 and CDR2 from the germline V gene are LNHDA and SQIVND (reference sequence). This CDR3 comprises 14 residues.

Ten or more counts support this clone. The rearrangement uses TRBV24-1 and TRBJ1-3, with D unclear. V lost 6 bases and J 0 bases, leaving 8 bases between the germline ends. Looked up from germline, CDR1 is KGHDR and CDR2 is SFDVKD. The CDR3 runs 14 residues. The chain's CDR3 is CATSLMSSGNTIYF. The CDR3 coding sequence is TGTGCCACCAGTCTAATGAGCTCTGGAAACACCATATATTTT.

Judged by abundance, this clone is medium-sized. This chain joins TRBV5-8 and TRBJ1-1, with D hard to call. Trimming cost V 4 bases and J 4 bases, with 20 bases left between them. Germline V gene lookup returns CDR1 SGHTS and CDR2 YDEGEE. The CDR3 is 16 amino acids. CDR3 nucleotides: TGTGCCAGCAGCCGGGGATGGCGGATAATCAGCACTGAAGCTTTCTTT. This codes for CASSRGWRIISTEAFF.

The gene calls are TRBV12-3 or TRBV12-4 and TRBJ2-3; TRBD2 agrees at 8 bases. The CDR3 has 18 residues. Unmatched junction bases numbered 18, after V lost 6 bases and J lost 4 bases. The DNA of the CDR3 is TGTGCCAGCAGCGGGGCCCCGAGCAGCGGGAGAAGGGCAGATACGCAGTATTTT. Encoded protein: CASSGAPSSGRRADTQYF.

This clone was detected many times. Relative to the germline gene, one junction end is altered; a read error may explain this. This chain connects TRBV7-7 to TRBJ2-7, with 7 bases that match TRBD1. This CDR3 spans 14 amino acids. CDR1 and CDR2 from the germline V gene are SSHAT and FNYEAQ (reference sequence). CDR3 in amino acids: CASSSQGVGDEQYF. DNA for the CDR3: TGTGCTAGCAGCTCTCAGGGGGTAGGGGACGAGCAGTACTTC.

This clone was seen many times. The chain couples TRBV5-1 to TRBJ2-3, with 8 positions matching TRBD2. Trimming took 4 bases from V and 5 from J; bases not matched to a gene: 9. Germline values: CDR1 SGHRS, CDR2 YFSETQ. The CDR3 is made up of 15 amino acids. The CDR3 sequence is CASSHRGGAGDTQYF. The CDR3 region has the DNA TGCGCCAGCAGCCATCGGGGGGGGGCAGGAGATACGCAGTATTTT.

The table lists this clone with many counts. The chain uses TRBV12-5 and TRBJ2-6; TRBD2 is a possible D gene (6 bases). V was pared by 5 bases and J by 2 bases, with 10 bases between. This CDR3 has 15 residues. Germline CDR1 reads LGHNT; CDR2 reads FRNRAP. The CDR3: CASGPGGTGANVLTF. The CDR3 DNA reads as TGTGCTAGTGGTCCTGGGGGGACTGGGGCCAACGTCCTGACTTTC.

In this sample, this clone turned up many times. The genes are TRBV12-3 or TRBV12-4 and TRBJ1-1; perhaps TRBD1 as D (5 bases). V gave up 3 bases and J gave up 5 bases, with 13 bases separating them. This CDR3 has 14 amino acids. The CDR3 DNA reads TGTGCCAGCAGTTTCGAGGGGTGGGAAACTGAAGCTTTCTTT. Translating it yields CASSFEGWETEAFF.

This clone is medium-sized. The V and J genes are TRBV6-6 and TRBJ2-6, with D hard to call. The germline V gene encodes CDR1 MNHNY and CDR2 SVGAGI (reference sequence). This CDR3 region has 14 residues. The ends were cut back, 7 bases at V and 1 base at J, with 8 bases in the middle. The CDR3 is CASTRTSGANVLTF. CDR3 nucleotide sequence: TGTGCCAGCACACGTACATCTGGGGCCAACGTCCTGACTTTC.

V and J are TRBV9 and TRBJ2-3; D is possibly TRBD1 (7 bases). Germline V gene data show CDR1 as SGDLS and CDR2 as YYNGEE. Trimming cost V 4 bases and J 6 bases, with 30 bases left between them. The CDR3 consists of 19 residues. This chain's CDR3 is CASSIGGGRLVSTRDTQYF. CDR3 nucleotide sequence: TGTGCCAGCAGCATCGGAGGGGGCAGACTAGTTAGTACTCGGGATACGCAGTATTTT.

This clone has a count of ten or more. CDR3 amino acids: CASKTQGYGANVLTF. The CDR3 coding sequence is TGTGCCAGTAAGACACAGGGATATGGGGCCAACGTCCTGACTTTC. The rearrangement uses TRBV19 and TRBJ2-6; the D gene is possibly TRBD1 (6 bases). The germline V gene has CDR1 LNHDA and CDR2 SQIVND (reference sequence). Trimming removed 7 bases at V and 3 bases at J, with 13 bases between. The CDR3 consists of 15 residues.

This clone was recorded many times. The V and J genes are TRBV5-1 and TRBJ2-7; maybe TRBD2 (6 bases). V was shortened by 0 bases and J by 1 base, with 14 bases between the two germline ends. The germline gives CDR1 SGHRS, CDR2 YFSETQ. This CDR3 has 16 residues. The CDR3 is CASSLGLASQSYEQYF. The CDR3 DNA sequence: TGCGCCAGCAGCTTGGGTCTAGCGTCCCAATCCTACGAGCAGTACTTC.

This clone has ten or more counts. The V gene is TRBV9, the J gene TRBJ2-5; D unresolved. The germline V and J ends were trimmed by 3 bases and 5 bases, with 5 bases remaining between them. CDR1 SGDLS and CDR2 YYNGEE come from the germline V gene. The CDR3 runs to 11 residues. The CDR3, as DNA: TGTGCCAGCAGCGATCTGGAGACCCAGTACTTC. It specifies CASSDLETQYF.

This clone counts as medium-sized. The V call is TRBV12-3 or TRBV12-4, the J call TRBJ2-1, with D possibly matching TRBD1 (6 bases). The CDR3 runs 13 residues. V was shortened by 5 bases and J by 8 bases, with 13 bases between the two germline ends. CDR3 region: CASSLQQGDEQFF. CDR3 DNA sequence: TGTGCCAGCAGTCTTCAACAGGGAGATGAGCAGTTCTTC.

This clone was recorded at least ten times. V is TRBV7-9 and J is TRBJ2-7; D is uncertain. The germline gives CDR1 SEHNR, CDR2 FQNEAQ (reference sequence). V was trimmed by 5 bases and J by 4 bases, leaving 6 bases between them. CDR3 length: 11 residues. The chain's CDR3 is CASSLTYEQYF. The CDR3 DNA is TGTGCCAGCAGCCTTACTTACGAGCAGTACTTC. The variable domain in full, with the rest retrieved from reference TRBV7-9 and TRBJ2-7, is DTGVSQNPRHKITKRGQNVTFRCDPISEHNRLYWYRQTLGQGPEFLTYFQNEAQLEKSRLLSDRFSAERPKGSFSTLEIQRTEQGDSAMYLCASSLTYEQYFGPGTRLTVT.

In its sample, this clone was seen a few times. The CDR3 loop reads CASSSFLGGTEAFF. The CDR3 DNA sequence: TGCGCCAGCAGCTCCTTCCTAGGGGGAACTGAAGCTTTCTTT. The chain has TRBV5-1 and TRBJ1-1; tentative D call: TRBD1 (6 bases). The V gene's germline CDR1 is SGHRS and CDR2 YFSETQ. V lost 3 bases and J lost 5, with 14 bases in between. The CDR3 length is 14 residues.

The chain carries TRBV9 and TRBJ2-5; 7 bases match TRBD1. The V and J ends lost 3 bases and 5 bases, in that order; junction bases with no gene match: 10. CDR3 length: 15 amino acids. The germline gives CDR1 SGDLS, CDR2 YYNGEE. The CDR3 DNA is TGTGCCAGCAGCGCCCGACAGGGTGATGGTGAGACCCAGTACTTC. Translating it yields CASSARQGDGETQYF.

This clone is judged medium-sized (0.01 to 0.1%). V gene TRBV6-4 combines with J gene TRBJ2-1; 11 bases agree with TRBD2. The germline gives CDR1 MRHNA, CDR2 SNTAGT. CDR3 length equals 15 residues. With V trimmed by 4 bases and J by 8 bases, 7 bases remained unmatched. Here the CDR3 DNA reads TGTGCCAGCAGTGCGCTAGCGGGAGGCGCTTATGAGCAGTTCTTC. It translates to CASSALAGGAYEQFF.

This clone came up a few times. V gene TRBV9 combines with J gene TRBJ2-3; D unresolved. The CDR3 covers 15 residues. Germline loops: CDR1 SGDLS, CDR2 YYNGEE. V lost 4 bases to trimming and J lost 4 bases, with 16 bases between them. The CDR3 region has the DNA TGTGCCAGCAGCCCTTCCGGTCTTATCGCAGATACGCAGTATTTT. Translation gives CASSPSGLIADTQYF.

In this sample, this clone is medium-sized. The chain combines TRBV6-2 or TRBV6-3 with TRBJ1-1, with D possibly being TRBD1 (6 bases). CDR1 is MNHEY, CDR2 SVGEGT, per germline. This CDR3 has 14 amino acids. V lost 4 bases and J lost 0, with 9 bases in between. CDR3 sequence reads: CASSSRTVNTEAFF. CDR3 coding DNA: TGTGCCAGCAGTTCCCGGACAGTGAACACTGAAGCTTTCTTT.